One sample yielded the 8 T cell receptor beta chains listed below, sequenced in a study of early T cells in non-severe SARS-CoV-2 infection. Using its own MiXCR run on the 5' RACE reads, TCRdb lists one record per CDR3 protein. Of under 65,000 distinct CDR3 sequences listed, approximately 12% were seen once; the top ten hold more than 1.1%. Material for sequencing was whole blood. Receptors originate from an adult who was a healthcare worker with PCR-confirmed SARS-CoV-2 infection or an uninfected control (not recorded which).

This clonotype was seen ten or more times. V gene TRBV11-3 combines with J gene TRBJ1-1; no firm D call. V was shortened by 1 base and J by 5 bases, with 8 bases between the two germline ends. This CDR3 has 13 residues. From germline, CDR1 is SGHNT and CDR2 YENEEA. The CDR3 spells CASSLGRGTEAFF. For the CDR3, the DNA is TGTGCCAGCAGCTTAGGGCGAGGTACTGAAGCTTTCTTT.

This clonotype was observed at least ten times. The chain carries TRBV30 and TRBJ2-3; tentatively, D is TRBD1 or TRBD2 (6 bases each). Germline V lookup: CDR1 GTSNPN, CDR2 SVGIG (reference sequence). With 1 base removed from V and 0 bases from J, the gap between germline ends came to 11 bases. The CDR3 is 15 residues long. This chain's CDR3 is CAWSGGATSTDTQYF. CDR3 in DNA: TGTGCCTGGAGTGGGGGGGCAACAAGCACAGATACGCAGTATTTT.

This rearrangement joins TRBV5-5 to TRBJ2-3, with D tentatively TRBD2 (5 bases). The CDR3 is made up of 15 amino acids. Germline V CDR1 and CDR2: SGHKS, YYEKEE (reference sequence). Trimming left V 0 bases short and J 2 bases short, with 10 bases between. CDR3 region: CASSLASDYTDTQYF. The CDR3 nucleotides read TGTGCCAGCAGCTTGGCATCCGACTACACAGATACGCAGTATTTT.

This clonotype was detected many times. The chain is built from TRBV6-2 or TRBV6-3 and TRBJ2-7; 7 bases map to TRBD1. Trimming cost V 2 bases and J 0 bases; bases outside gene matches: 1. Per germline, CDR1 MNHEY and CDR2 SVGEGT. The length of the CDR3 is 14 residues. CDR3 coding DNA: TGTGCCAGCAGTTACCAGGGGGACTCCTACGAGCAGTACTTC. The encoded protein is CASSYQGDSYEQYF.

This clonotype showed up many times. This rearrangement joins TRBV15 to TRBJ2-1; TRBD1 matches at 7 bases. Germline trimming cut 3 bases from V and 2 bases from J; bases unmatched to any gene: 4. This CDR3 has 15 amino acids. Germline values: CDR1 LNHNV, CDR2 YYDKDF (reference sequence). The CDR3 nucleotides are TGTGCCACCAGCAGTCAGGGGGACCCCTACAATGAGCAGTTCTTC. It yields the protein CATSSQGDPYNEQFF.

Many counts were recorded for this clonotype. The CDR3 region is CASTKILEATEAFF. DNA for the CDR3: TGTGCCAGCACCAAGATTCTCGAGGCGACTGAAGCTTTCTTT. This chain uses TRBV6-6 with TRBJ1-1; no firm D call. This CDR3 region has 14 residues. Trimming left V 7 bases short and J 5 bases short, with 17 bases between. Germline-derived CDR1 and CDR2 are MNHNY and SVGAGI (reference sequence).

The chain has TRBV29-1 and TRBJ2-3, with D perhaps TRBD2 (6 bases). V lost 4 bases and J 6 bases, leaving 14 bases between the germline ends. Germline CDR1 SQVTM, CDR2 ANQGSEA. The CDR3 totals 13 residues. CDR3 DNA: TGCAGCGTTGGGGGGACTCCCTCGGATACGCAGTATTTT. It specifies CSVGGTPSDTQYF.

The rearrangement links TRBV14 to TRBJ2-1; D is possibly TRBD2 (6 bases). Trimming left V 0 bases short and J 4 bases short, with 13 bases between. The CDR3 is 16 residues long. The V gene's germline CDR1 is SGHDN and CDR2 FVKESK. CDR3: CASSQEPGLQYNEQFF. DNA for the CDR3: TGTGCCAGCAGCCAAGAGCCGGGACTCCAATACAATGAGCAGTTCTTC.